This T cell receptor beta chain emerged from a study of blood T cell repertoires in COVID-19. The V gene lost 6 bases and the J gene lost 3 bases, with 18 bases spanning the gap. This CDR3 spans 15 amino acids. The germline V gene encodes CDR1 MNHEY and CDR2 SVGAGI. Here immunoSEQ multiplex PCR was the method, and the copy in TCRdb shows in-frame clones only, minus some. The sample holds about 360,000 clones, 81% seen once. The receptor's source is a human donor with acute or convalescent COVID-19. The donor label of this sample is uncertain. Sequencing used peripheral blood. The chain has TRBV6-5 and TRBJ2-7; perhaps TRBD1 as D (6 bases). Here the CDR3 DNA reads TGTGCCAGCAGCCTCGACGGGACAAGAGACTACGAGCAGTACTTC. Amino acid sequence: CASSLDGTRDYEQYF.